Listed below are T cell receptor beta chains from one sample, sequenced in a study of post-analysis software for immune sequencing data. MiXCR was run by TCRdb on the PCR reads, yielding one entry per CDR3 protein. Of hundreds of thousands of distinct CDR3 sequences listed, around 44% are singletons. The sequencing input was blood. The receptors come from a girl between 5 and 17 years old with multiple sclerosis. The conserved cysteine and the conserved F or W are not part of the CDR3 here.

j_call | v_call | cdr3_aa
TRBJ2-7 | TRBV10-3 | AIRTEGYEQY
TRBJ1-2 | TRBV3-1 | ASSQGNGYT
TRBJ2-7 | TRBV29-1 | SVLVGYEQY
TRBJ1-5 | TRBV14 | ASSFWTVDQPQH
TRBJ1-5 | TRBV4-1 | ASSLQGTNQPQH
TRBJ2-5 | TRBV7-6 | ASSKDRVWETQY
TRBJ2-1 | TRBV6-6 | ASYSIRNEQF
TRBJ2-7 | TRBV6-6 | ASSSDSTIYEQY
TRBJ2-1 | TRBV20-1 | SASMWEGYYNEQF
TRBJ2-7 | TRBV6-2/TRBV6-3 | ASSYPPRQGVYEQY
TRBJ2-6 | TRBV6-6 | ASISRANVLT
TRBJ2-1 | TRBV6-2/TRBV6-3 | ASSSSLAGLSYNEQF
TRBJ1-1 | TRBV5-1 | ASMVRGDTEAF
TRBJ2-3 | TRBV29-1 | SAGQGGSTDTQY
TRBJ1-4 | TRBV7-2 | ASSTGGTNEKLF
TRBJ2-7 | TRBV4-1 | ASSQEGSGKGLYEQY
TRBJ1-2 | TRBV29-1 | SVDDSLYGYT
TRBJ2-1 | TRBV24-1 | ATSDPGTSRVISCNEQF
TRBJ1-1 | TRBV6-5 | ASSSHQGGMNTEAF
TRBJ1-2 | TRBV27 | ASSYRRGNYGYT
TRBJ2-5 | TRBV5-4 | ASSLETSGGGETQY
TRBJ1-2 | TRBV10-3 | AISEAARGPINYGYT